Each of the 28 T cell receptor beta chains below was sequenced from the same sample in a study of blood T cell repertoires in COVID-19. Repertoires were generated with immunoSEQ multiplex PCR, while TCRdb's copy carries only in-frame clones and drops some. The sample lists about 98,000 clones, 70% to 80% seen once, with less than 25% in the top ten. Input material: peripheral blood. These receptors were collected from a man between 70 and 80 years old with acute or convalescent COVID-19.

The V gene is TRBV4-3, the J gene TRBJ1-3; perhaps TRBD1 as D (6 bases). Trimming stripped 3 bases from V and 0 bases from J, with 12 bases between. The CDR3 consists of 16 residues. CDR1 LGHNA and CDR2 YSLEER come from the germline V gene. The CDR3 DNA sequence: TGCGCCAGCAGCCAGGACAGTCCTAGCTCTGGAAACACCATATATTTT. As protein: CASSQDSPSSGNTIYF.

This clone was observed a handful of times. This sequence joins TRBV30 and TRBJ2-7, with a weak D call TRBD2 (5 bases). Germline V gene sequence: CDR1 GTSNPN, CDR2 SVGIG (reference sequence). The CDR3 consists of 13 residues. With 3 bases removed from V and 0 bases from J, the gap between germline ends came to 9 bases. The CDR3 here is CAWSAGDSYEQYF. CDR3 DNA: TGTGCCTGGAGCGCCGGGGACTCCTACGAGCAGTACTTC.

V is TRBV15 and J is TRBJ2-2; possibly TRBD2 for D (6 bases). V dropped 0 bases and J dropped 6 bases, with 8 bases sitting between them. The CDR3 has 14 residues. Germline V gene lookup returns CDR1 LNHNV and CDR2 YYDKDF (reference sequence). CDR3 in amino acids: CATSRDTGAGELFF. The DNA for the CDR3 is TGTGCCACCAGCAGAGATACGGGGGCCGGGGAGCTGTTTTTT.

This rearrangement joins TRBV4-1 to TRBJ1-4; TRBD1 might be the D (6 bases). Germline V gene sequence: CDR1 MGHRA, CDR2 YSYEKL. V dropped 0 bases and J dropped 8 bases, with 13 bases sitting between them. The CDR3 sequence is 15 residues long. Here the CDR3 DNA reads TGCGCCAGCAGCCAAGACGTTACAGGGTCCGAAAAACTGTTTTTT. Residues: CASSQDVTGSEKLFF.

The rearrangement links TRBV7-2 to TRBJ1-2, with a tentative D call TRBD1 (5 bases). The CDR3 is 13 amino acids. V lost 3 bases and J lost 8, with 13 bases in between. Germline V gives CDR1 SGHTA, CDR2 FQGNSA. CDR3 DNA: TGTGCCAGCAGCTTTACAGGTTCCGGGGGCTACACCTTC. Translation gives CASSFTGSGGYTF.

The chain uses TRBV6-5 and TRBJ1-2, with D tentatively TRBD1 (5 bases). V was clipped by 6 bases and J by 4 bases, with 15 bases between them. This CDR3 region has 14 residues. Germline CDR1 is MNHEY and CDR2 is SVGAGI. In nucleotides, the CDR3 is TGTGCCAGCAGATCCGGGACTACCCCCTATGGCTACACCTTC. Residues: CASRSGTTPYGYTF.

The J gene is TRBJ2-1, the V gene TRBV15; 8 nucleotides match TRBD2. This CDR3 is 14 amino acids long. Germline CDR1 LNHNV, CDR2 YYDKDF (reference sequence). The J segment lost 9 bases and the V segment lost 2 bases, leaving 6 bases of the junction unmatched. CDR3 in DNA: TGTGCCACCAGCAGATCCCCCCGGGAGGGTGAGCAGTTCTTC. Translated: CATSRSPREGEQFF.

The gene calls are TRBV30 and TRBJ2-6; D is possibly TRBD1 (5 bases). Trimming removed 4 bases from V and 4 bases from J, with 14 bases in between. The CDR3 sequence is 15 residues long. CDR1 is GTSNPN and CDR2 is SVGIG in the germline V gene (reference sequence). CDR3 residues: CAWNGGQEGANVLTF. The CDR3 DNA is TGTGCCTGGAACGGCGGACAAGAAGGGGCCAACGTCCTGACTTTC. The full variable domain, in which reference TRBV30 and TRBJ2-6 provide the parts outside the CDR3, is SQTIHQWPATLVQPVGSPLSLECTVEGTSNPNLYWYRQAAGRGLQLLFYSVGIGQISSEVPQNLSASRPQDRQFILSSKKLLLSDSGFYLCAWNGGQEGANVLTFGAGSRLTVL.

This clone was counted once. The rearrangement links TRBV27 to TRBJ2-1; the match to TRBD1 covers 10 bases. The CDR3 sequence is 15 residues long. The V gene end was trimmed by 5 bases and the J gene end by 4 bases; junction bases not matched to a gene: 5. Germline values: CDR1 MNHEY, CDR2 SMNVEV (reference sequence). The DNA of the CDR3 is TGTGCCAGCAGTATGACAGGGGGCGCTTACAATGAGCAGTTCTTC. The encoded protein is CASSMTGGAYNEQFF.

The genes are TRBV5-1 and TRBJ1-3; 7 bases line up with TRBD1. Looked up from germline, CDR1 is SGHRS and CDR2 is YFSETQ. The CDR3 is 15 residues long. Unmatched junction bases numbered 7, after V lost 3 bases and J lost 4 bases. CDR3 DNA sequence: TGCGCCAGCAGCTCCATGCCGGACAGGGGAAACACCATATATTTT. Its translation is CASSSMPDRGNTIYF.

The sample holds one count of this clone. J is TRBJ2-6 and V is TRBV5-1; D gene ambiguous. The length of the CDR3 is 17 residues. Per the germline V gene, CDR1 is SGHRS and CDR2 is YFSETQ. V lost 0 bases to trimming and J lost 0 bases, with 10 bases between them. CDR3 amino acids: CASSLAQALSGANVLTF. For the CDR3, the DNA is TGCGCCAGCAGCTTGGCGCAGGCCCTCTCTGGGGCCAACGTCCTGACTTTC.

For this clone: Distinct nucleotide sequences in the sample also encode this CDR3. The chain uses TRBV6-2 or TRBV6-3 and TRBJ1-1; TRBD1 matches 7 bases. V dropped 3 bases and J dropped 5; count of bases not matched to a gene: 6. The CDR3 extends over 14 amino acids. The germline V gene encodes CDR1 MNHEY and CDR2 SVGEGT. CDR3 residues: CASSYSGGKTEAFF. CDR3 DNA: TGTGCCAGCAGTTATTCAGGGGGAAAAACTGAAGCTTTCTTT.

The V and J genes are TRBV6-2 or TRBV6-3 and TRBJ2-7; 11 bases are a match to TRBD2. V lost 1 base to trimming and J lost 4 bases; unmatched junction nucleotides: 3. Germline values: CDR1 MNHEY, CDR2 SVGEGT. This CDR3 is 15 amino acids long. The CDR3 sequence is CASSYWASGRYEQYF. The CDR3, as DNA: TGTGCCAGCAGTTACTGGGCTAGCGGGAGGTACGAGCAGTACTTC.

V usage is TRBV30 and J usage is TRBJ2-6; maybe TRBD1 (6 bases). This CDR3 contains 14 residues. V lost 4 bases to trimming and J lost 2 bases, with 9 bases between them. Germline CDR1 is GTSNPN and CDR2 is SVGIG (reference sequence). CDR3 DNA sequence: TGTGCCTGGATCCGACAGGCTGGGGCCAACGTCCTGACTTTC. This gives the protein CAWIRQAGANVLTF.

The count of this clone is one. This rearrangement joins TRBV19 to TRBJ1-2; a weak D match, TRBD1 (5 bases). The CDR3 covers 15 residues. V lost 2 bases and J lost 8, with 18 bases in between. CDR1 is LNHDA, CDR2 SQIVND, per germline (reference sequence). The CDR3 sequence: CASSIRSPGSRGYTF. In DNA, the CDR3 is TGTGCCAGTAGTATAAGAAGCCCAGGGTCTAGGGGCTACACCTTC.

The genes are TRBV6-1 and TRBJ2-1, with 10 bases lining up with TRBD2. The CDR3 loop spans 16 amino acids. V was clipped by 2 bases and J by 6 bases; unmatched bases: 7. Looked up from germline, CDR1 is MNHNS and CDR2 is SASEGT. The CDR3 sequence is CASSETRLAGRNEQFF. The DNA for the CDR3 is TGTGCCAGCAGTGAAACCAGACTAGCGGGCCGCAATGAGCAGTTCTTC.

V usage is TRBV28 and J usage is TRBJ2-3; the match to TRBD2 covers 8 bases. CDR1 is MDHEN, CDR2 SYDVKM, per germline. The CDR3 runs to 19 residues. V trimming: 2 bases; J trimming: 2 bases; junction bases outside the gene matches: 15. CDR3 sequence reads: CASSLGWTVGTRPTDTQYF. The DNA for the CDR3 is TGTGCCAGCAGTTTAGGTTGGACGGTGGGGACTAGGCCCACAGATACGCAGTATTTT.

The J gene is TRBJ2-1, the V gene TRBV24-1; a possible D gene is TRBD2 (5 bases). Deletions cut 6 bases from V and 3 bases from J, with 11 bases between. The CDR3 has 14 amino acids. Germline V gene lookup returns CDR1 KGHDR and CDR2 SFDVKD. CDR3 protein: CATSRSGIYNEQFF. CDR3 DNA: TGTGCCACCAGTAGAAGCGGAATCTACAATGAGCAGTTCTTC.

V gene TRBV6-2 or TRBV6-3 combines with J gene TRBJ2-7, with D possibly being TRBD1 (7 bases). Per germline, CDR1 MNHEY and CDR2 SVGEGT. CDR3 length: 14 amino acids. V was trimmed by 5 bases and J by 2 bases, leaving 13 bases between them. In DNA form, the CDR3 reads TGTGCCAGCAGTCCCCAGGGGGGAACCTACGAGCAGTACTTC. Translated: CASSPQGGTYEQYF.

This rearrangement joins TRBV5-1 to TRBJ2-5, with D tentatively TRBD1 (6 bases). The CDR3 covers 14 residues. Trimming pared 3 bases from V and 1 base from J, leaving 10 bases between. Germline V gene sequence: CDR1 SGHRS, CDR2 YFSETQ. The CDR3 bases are TGCGCCAGCAGCTGGACAGCTCCCCAAGAGACCCAGTACTTC. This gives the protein CASSWTAPQETQYF.

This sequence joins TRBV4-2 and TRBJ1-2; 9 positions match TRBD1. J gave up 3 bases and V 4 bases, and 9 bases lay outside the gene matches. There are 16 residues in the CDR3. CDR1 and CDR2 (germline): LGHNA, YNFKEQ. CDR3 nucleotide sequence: TGTGCCAGCAGCCGAGTCCCGGGACAGGGCCACTATGGCTACACCTTC. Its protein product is CASSRVPGQGHYGYTF.

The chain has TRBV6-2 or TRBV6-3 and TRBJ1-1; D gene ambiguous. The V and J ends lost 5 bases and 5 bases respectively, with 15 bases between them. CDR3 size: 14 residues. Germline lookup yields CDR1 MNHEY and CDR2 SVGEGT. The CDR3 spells CASSAVGRGTEAFF. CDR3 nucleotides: TGTGCCAGCAGTGCCGTCGGGCGGGGAACTGAAGCTTTCTTT.

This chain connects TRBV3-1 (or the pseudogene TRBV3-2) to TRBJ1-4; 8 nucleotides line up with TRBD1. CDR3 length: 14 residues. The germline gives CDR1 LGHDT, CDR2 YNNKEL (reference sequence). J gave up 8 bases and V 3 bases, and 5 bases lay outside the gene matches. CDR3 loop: CASSHRGQEEKLFF. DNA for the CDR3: TGTGCCAGCAGCCACAGGGGGCAAGAGGAAAAACTGTTTTTT.

CDR3 sequence: CASSVDQSYEQYF. As DNA, the CDR3 is TGTGCCAGCAGCGTAGATCAGTCCTACGAGCAGTACTTC. The genes are TRBV9 and TRBJ2-7, with D hard to call. CDR3 length: 13 amino acids. Per germline, CDR1 SGDLS and CDR2 YYNGEE. V was trimmed by 0 bases and J by 1 base, leaving 5 bases between them.

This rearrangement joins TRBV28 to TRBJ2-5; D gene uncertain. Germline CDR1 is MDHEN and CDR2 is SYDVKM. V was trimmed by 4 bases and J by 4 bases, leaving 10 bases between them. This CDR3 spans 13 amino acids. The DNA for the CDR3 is TGTGCCAGCAGTTCGCGTACAGCAGAGACCCAGTACTTC. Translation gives CASSSRTAETQYF.

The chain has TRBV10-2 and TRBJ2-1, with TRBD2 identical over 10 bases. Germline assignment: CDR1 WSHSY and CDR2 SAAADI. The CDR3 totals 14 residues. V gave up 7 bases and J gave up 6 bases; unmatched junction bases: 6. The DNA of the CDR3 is TGCGCCAGCACCGGGACTAGCGTTGGCAATGAGCAGTTCTTC. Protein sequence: CASTGTSVGNEQFF.

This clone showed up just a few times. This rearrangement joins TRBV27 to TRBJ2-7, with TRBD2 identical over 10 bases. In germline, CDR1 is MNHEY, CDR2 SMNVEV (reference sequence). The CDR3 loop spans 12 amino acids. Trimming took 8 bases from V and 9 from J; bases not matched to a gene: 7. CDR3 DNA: TGTGCCAGCGGATTAGCGGGAGGCGTGCAGTACTTC. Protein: CASGLAGGVQYF.

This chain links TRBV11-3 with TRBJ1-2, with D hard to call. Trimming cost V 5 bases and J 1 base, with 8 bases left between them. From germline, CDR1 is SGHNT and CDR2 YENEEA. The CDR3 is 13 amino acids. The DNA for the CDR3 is TGTGCCAGCAGCCCCACCGGTAACTATGGCTACACCTTC. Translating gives CASSPTGNYGYTF.